The T cell receptor (beta chain) described here comes from a study of T cell responses to AZD1222 COVID-19 vaccine. Study results and limitations: Regions left unmutated in variants are reportedly the target of nearly half of spike-specific TCRs. No repertoire was sampled before or during the peak T cell response, only after it.

Notes on this clone: Its target is not known.

The method was immunoSEQ multiplex PCR; TCRdb's version includes in-frame clones alone and lacks a portion of them. Of 150,000 to 190,000 clones listed, around nine tenths are singletons. The CDR3 totals 14 residues. V shed 6 bases, J shed 5 bases, and the junction held 6 bases outside the gene matches. Germline V gives CDR1 SNHLY, CDR2 FYNNEI. The clonotype was recovered from an adult who had recovered from COVID-19. The chain couples TRBV2 to TRBJ2-3; 9 bases are shared with TRBD1. Here the sequenced sample was peripheral blood, taken after recovery from COVID-19. CDR3 in DNA: TGTGCCAGCAGCCCGGGACAGGGCGGAGATACGCAGTATTTT. Translating gives CASSPGQGGDTQYF.